Given below is one TCR beta chain in context. Its antigen is not identified. Deep sequencing aimed at 1 in 200,000 to 1 in 1 million T cells' resolution. Repertoires were generated with immunoSEQ multiplex PCR, while TCRdb's copy carries only in-frame clones and drops some. The sample has about 160,000 clones, about 80% seen once. The sample originates from a study of cytotoxic CD8 clonotypes in ibrutinib-treated CLL. Study-wide results and limits: Clonality went up at ibrutinib response and then declined back toward baseline at progression.

The sequencing here drew on PBMCs, taken after 24 months of ibrutinib treatment. The TCR originated in a human donor with chronic lymphocytic leukemia.

The CDR3 region has the DNA TGCGCCAGCAGCCGGACAGGGGGCATCAACACTGAAGCTTTCTTT. Protein: CASSRTGGINTEAFF. V gene TRBV5-1 combines with J gene TRBJ1-1; 11 positions match TRBD1. CDR3 length equals 15 residues. V lost 4 bases, J lost 2 bases, and 4 bases stayed unmatched. Germline V gives CDR1 SGHRS, CDR2 YFSETQ.